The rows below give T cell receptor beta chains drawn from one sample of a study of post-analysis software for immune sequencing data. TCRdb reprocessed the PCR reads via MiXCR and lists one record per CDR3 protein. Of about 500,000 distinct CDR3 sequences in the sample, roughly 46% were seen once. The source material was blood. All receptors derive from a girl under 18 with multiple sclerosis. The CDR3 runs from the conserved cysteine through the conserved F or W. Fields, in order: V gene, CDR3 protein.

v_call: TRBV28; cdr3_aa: CASSFLRDRGRVAEAFF
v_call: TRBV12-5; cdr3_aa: CASGSGTGFYNEQFF
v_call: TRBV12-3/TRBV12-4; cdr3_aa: CASSSGTLQETQYF
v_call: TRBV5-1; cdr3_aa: CASSFSGPEDTEAFF
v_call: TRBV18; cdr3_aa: CASSAGQSQETQYF
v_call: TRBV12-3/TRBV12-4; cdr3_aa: CASSLPGAEGYTF
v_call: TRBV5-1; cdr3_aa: CASSSWTSGSLVLSTDTQYF
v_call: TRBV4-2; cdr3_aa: CASSQDRTGTTEAFF
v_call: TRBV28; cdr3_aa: CASSHSSGADEQFF
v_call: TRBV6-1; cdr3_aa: CVSSGRTGNNEQFF
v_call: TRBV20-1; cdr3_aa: CSTRDLGREETQYF
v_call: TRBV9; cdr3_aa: CASSKPGQGGEQYF
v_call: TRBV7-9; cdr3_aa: CASSPIRDRPYEQYF
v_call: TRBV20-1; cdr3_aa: CSGHRVTEQYF
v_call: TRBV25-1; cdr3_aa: CASRDTTGYTF
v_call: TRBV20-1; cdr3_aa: CSASESANPVYGYTF
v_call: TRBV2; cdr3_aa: CASSSGQGGGETQYF
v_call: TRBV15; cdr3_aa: CATSREVDANTGELFF
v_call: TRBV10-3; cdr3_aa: CAMRGDMGDNEQFF
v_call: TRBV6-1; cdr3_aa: CASSPRDNNPYGYTF
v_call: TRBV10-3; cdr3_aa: CAIMTTGGSYEQYF
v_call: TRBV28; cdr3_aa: CASSWGQRNTEAFF
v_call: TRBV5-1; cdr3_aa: CASSLVAARPREGYEQYF
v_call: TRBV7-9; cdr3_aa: CASSLWASINEQFF
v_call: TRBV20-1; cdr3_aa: CSAGLEGYEQYF
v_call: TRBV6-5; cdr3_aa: CASSSDRGTDTQYF
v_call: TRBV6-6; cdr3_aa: CASSREEPSSPLHF
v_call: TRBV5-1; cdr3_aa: CASSLGLEGREQYF
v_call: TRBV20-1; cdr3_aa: CSARDGTGTGGEQYF
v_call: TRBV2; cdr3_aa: CASSEGAGLYNEQFF
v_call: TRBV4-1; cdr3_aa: CASSQGTDYTF
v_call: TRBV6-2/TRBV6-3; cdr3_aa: CASSYDLYNEQFF
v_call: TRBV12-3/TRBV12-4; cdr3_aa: CASSSGWTNYGYTF
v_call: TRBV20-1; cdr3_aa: CSAAGTSESDTQYF
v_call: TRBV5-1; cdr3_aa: CASSLDGGNQPQHF
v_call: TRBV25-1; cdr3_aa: CASSELGGEAFF
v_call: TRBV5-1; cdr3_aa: CASSQQGLTDTQYF
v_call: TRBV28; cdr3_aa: CASSRLSGQGRETQYF
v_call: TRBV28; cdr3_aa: CASSLLEKQYF
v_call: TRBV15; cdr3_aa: CATSRETATYEQYF
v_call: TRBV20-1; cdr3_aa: CSARVVDHSYNEQFF
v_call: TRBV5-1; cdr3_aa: CASSPGQGFDNEQFF
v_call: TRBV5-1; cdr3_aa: CASSSQRGRTDTQYF
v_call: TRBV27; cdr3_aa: CASSLSIRNEQFF
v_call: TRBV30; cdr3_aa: CAWSVQRETQYF
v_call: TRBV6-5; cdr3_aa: CASSYSSSSYNEQFF
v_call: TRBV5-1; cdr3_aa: CASSFTSGGRDTEAFF
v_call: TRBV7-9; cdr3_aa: CASSFRTGSSEDQPQHF